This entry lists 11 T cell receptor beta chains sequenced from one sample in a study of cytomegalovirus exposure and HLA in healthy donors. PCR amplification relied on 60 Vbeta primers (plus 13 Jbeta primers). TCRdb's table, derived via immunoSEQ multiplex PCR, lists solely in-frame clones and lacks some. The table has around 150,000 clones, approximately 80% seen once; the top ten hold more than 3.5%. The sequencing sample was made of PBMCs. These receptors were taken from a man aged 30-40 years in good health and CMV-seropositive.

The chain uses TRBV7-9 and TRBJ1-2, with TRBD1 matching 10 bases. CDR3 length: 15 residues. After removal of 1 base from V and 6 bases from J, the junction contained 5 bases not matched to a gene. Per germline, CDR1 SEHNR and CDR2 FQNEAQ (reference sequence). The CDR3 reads CASSLVGTGVHGYTF. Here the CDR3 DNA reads TGTGCCAGCAGCTTAGTGGGGACAGGGGTGCATGGCTACACCTTC.

CDR3: CASSLEGQGATLHF. The CDR3 DNA is TGTGCCAGCAGCTTGGAGGGACAGGGGGCGACCCTCCACTTT. J is TRBJ1-6 and V is TRBV5-6, with TRBD1 matching 12 bases. The CDR3 is made up of 14 amino acids. Germline trimming cut 0 bases from V and 14 bases from J; bases unmatched to any gene: 3. Per the germline V gene, CDR1 is SGHDT and CDR2 is YYEEEE.

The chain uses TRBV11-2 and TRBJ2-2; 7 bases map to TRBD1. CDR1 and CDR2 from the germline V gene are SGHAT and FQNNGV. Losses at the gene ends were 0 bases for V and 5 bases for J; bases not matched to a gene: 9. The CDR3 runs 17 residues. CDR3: CASSLDPRDRETGELFF. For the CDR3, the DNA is TGTGCCAGCAGCTTAGACCCCCGGGACAGAGAGACCGGGGAGCTGTTTTTT.

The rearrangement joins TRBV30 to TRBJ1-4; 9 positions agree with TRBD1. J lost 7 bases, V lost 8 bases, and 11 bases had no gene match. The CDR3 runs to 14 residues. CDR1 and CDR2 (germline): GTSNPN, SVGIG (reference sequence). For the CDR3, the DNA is TGTGCCAAAAAATCCGGGACAGGGAGTGAAAAACTGTTTTTT. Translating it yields CAKKSGTGSEKLFF.

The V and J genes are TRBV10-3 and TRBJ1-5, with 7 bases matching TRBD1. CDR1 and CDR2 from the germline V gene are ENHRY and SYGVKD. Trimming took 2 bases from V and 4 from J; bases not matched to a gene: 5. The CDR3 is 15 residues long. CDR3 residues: CAISERTGANQPQHF. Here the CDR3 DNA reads TGTGCCATCAGTGAGAGGACAGGAGCTAATCAGCCCCAGCATTTT.

CDR3 DNA sequence: TGTGCCAGCAGCGGCAGCTATGGCTACACCTTC. Its translation: CASSGSYGYTF. The chain has TRBV7-6 and TRBJ1-2, with D unresolved. Trimming took 5 bases from V and 4 from J, leaving 5 bases between them. Germline loops: CDR1 SGHVS, CDR2 FNYEAQ. The CDR3 sequence is 11 residues long.

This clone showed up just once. As DNA, the CDR3 is TGTGCCAGCAGCGGGGACAGGGTGGACGAGCAGTACTTC. Its protein is CASSGDRVDEQYF. The chain couples TRBV5-6 to TRBJ2-7; TRBD1 matches at 9 bases. The CDR3 contains 13 residues. V was clipped by 4 bases and J by 5 bases; unmatched bases: 4. Looked up from germline, CDR1 is SGHDT and CDR2 is YYEEEE.

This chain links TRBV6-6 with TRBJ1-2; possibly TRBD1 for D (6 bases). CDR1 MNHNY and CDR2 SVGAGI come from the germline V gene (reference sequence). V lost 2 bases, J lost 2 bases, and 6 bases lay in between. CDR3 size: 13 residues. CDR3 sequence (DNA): TGTGCCAGCAGTTACGGGACAAACTATGGCTACACCTTC. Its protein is CASSYGTNYGYTF.

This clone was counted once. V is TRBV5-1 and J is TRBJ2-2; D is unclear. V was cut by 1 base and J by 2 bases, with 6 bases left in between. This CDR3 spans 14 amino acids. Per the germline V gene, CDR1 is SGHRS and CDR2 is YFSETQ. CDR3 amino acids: CASSLYRNTGELFF. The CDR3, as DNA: TGCGCCAGCAGCTTGTACAGAAACACCGGGGAGCTGTTTTTT.

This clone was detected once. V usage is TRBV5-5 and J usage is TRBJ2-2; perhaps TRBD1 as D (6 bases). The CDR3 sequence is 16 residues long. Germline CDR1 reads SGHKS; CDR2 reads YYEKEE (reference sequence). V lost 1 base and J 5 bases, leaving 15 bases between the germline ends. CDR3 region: CASSLQQGGLTGELFF. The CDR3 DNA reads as TGTGCCAGCAGCTTGCAACAGGGTGGGTTGACCGGGGAGCTGTTTTTT.

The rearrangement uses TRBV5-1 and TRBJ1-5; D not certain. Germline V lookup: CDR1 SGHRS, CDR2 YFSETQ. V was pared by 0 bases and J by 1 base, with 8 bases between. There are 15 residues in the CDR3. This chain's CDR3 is CASSLAAGSNQPQHF. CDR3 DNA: TGCGCCAGCAGCTTGGCGGCAGGAAGCAATCAGCCCCAGCATTTT.